This paragraph reports one TCR beta chain. Which antigen it targets is not known. No quality values exist for individual bases; no much larger clone is one base distant. TCRbeta CDR3 regions were amplified from genomic DNA using the immunoSEQ Assay, a bias-controlled multiplex PCR. From the authors' description of their analysis: The number of nucleated cells in each sample was estimated by amplification of reference gene primers within the assay. To quantify the absolute abundance of each unique TCRbeta CDR3 rearrangement, sequence reads were collapsed and filtered. For each sample, productive Simpson clonality was calculated as the square root of Simpson's diversity index over productive rearrangements. Entries here come from immuneACCESS through TCRdb and include only in-frame sequences with V and J called. Some clones fail to appear in such tables; in the studies checked, an unresolved V gene covers under half of the shortfall, and the cause of the remainder is unknown. V and J calls plus clone size are reproduced from that table; the DNA served to infer D and trimming. The table for this sample lists 140,000 to 150,000 clones; around 89% of them were counted only once. Together, the top ten hold roughly 2.9% of the sample.

The CDR3 holds 13 amino acids from the cysteine to the phenylalanine. Kept here is only the CDR3 DNA, which spans 39 bases and is read in frame from base 1. Trimming at the junction amounts to 1 base on V and 15 bases on J, and the germline ends lie 16 bases apart. As encoded in the germline V gene, CDR1 is SNHLY while CDR2 is FYNNEI. Each collaborating institution followed its own protocols to collect whole blood in K2EDTA tubes. For TCRbeta analysis, collaborators shipped samples as frozen whole blood, isolated PBMCs, or DNA extracted from either of those sample types. This record comes from a study of blood T cell repertoires in COVID-19 (dated by TCRdb to about 2020). As for the study more broadly: Samples covering the acute and convalescent phases of COVID-19 were provided by collaborators in the United States, Italy and Spain. The material from the prospective study consisted of cDNA or gDNA derived from T cells, B-cell-depleted T cells, or PBMCs. Deeply sampled blood TCRbeta repertoires from subjects exposed to, actively infected with, or recovered from COVID-19 were included in the dataset. A freely available public database, intended as a resource for researchers studying the immune response to SARS-CoV-2, is where the repertoires were released. The samples were drawn from two sources: the first 160 participants of the ongoing ImmuneRACE study, and 1,254 subjects contributed by 6 global collaborators. A de-identified subject ID, COVID-19 status, age in years and sex were almost always included in the sample metadata. Where available, HLA class I and class II types were obtained from metadata supplied by the sample provider rather than from assay-based typing. Overall results and qualifications from the work: How much clinical and demographic metadata was included differed by source and by participant, and the metadata was provided uncurated.

Input material: peripheral blood. The sequence came from a man aged 60 to 69 with active or convalescent COVID-19. The chain links TRBV2 with TRBJ2-1; perhaps TRBD2 is the D gene, with 6 bases matching. The CDR3 loop reads CASSEETRGVGFF. The nucleotide sequence reads TGTGCCAGCAGTGAAGAGACTAGGGGTGTAGGGTTCTTC.